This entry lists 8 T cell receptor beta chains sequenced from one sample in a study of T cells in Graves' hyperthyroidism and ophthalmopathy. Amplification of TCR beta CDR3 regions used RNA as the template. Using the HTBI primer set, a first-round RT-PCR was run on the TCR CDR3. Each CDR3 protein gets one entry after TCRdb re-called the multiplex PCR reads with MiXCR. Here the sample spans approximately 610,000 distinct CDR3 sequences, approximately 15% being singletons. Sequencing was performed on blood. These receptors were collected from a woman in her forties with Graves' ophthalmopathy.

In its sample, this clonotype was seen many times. DNA for the CDR3: TGTGCCGTACAGGCGGCCGGGGCCAACGTCCTGACTTTC. Encoded protein: CAVQAAGANVLTF. J is TRBJ2-6 and V is TRBV10-3, with D possibly matching TRBD1 (5 bases). Germline CDR1 ENHRY, CDR2 SYGVKD. This CDR3 comprises 13 residues. The V end was cut by 11 bases, the J end by 4 bases, with 12 bases between.

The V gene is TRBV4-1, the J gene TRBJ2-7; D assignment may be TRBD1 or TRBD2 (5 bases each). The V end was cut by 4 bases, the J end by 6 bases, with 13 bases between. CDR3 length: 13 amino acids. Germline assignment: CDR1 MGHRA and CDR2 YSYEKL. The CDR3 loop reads CASSLYPGREQYF. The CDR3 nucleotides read TGCGCCAGCAGCCTTTATCCGGGGCGCGAGCAGTACTTC.

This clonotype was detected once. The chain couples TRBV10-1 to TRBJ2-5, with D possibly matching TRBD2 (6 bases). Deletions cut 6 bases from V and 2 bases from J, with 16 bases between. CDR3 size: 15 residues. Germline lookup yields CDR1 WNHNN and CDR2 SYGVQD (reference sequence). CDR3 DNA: TGCGCCAGCAGCACACTAGGAGGGGATCAAGAGACCCAGTACTTC. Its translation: CASSTLGGDQETQYF.

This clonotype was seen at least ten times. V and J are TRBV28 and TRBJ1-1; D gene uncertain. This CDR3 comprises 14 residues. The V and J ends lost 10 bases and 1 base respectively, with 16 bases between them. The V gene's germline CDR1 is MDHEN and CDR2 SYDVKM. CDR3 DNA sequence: TGTGCCACCCTACCGAGGTTGTGGAACACTGAAGCTTTCTTT. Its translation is CATLPRLWNTEAFF.

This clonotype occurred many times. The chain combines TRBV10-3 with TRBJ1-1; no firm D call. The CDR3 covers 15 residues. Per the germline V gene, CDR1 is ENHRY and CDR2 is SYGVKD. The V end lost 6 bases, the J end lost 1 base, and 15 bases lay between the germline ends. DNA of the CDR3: TGTGCCATCAGATTTGGTGGGGAAGAGAACACTGAAGCTTTCTTT. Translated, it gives CAIRFGGEENTEAFF.

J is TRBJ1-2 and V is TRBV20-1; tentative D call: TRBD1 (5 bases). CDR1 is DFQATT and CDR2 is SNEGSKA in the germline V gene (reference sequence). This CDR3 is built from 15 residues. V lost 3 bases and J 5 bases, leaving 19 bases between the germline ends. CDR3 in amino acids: CSARDQGGWDYGYTF. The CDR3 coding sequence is TGCAGTGCTAGGGATCAGGGAGGGTGGGATTATGGCTACACCTTC.

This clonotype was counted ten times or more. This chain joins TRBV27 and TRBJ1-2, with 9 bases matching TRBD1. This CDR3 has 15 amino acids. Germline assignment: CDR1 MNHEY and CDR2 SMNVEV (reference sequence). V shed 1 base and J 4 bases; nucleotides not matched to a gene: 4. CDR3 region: CASSLLGQGGYGYTF. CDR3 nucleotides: TGTGCCAGCAGTTTATTGGGACAGGGTGGCTATGGCTACACCTTC.

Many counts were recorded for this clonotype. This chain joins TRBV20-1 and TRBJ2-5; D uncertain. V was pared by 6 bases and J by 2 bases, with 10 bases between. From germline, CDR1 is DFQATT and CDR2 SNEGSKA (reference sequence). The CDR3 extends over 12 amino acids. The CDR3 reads CSAAPQQETQYF. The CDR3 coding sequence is TGCAGTGCCGCGCCACAACAAGAGACCCAGTACTTC.